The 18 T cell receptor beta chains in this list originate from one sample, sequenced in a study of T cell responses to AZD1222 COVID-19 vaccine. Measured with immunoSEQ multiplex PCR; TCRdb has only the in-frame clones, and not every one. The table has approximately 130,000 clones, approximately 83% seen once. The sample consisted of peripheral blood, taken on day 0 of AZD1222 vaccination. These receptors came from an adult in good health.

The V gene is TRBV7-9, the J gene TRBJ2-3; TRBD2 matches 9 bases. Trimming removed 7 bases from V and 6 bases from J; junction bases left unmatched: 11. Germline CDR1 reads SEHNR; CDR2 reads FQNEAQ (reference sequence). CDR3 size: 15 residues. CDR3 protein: CASTPVLAGKDTQYF. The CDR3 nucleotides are TGTGCCAGCACCCCGGTCCTAGCGGGAAAGGATACGCAGTATTTT.

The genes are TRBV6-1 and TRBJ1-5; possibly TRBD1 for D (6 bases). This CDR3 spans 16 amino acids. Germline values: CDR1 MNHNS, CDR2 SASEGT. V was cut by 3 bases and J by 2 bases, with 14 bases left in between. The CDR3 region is CASSDHRDRGNQPQHF. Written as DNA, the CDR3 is TGTGCCAGCAGTGACCACAGGGATCGCGGCAATCAGCCCCAGCATTTT.

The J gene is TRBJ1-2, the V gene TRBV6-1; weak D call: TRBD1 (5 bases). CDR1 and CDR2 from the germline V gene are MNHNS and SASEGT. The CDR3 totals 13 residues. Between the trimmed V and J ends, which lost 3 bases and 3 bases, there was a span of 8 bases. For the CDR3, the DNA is TGTGCCAGCAGTGAGCTGGGGGACTATGGCTACACCTTC. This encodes CASSELGDYGYTF.

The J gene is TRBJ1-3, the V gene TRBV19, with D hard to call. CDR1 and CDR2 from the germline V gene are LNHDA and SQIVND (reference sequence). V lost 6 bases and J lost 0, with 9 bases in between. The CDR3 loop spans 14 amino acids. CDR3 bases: TGTGCCAGTAGGATTCAGTTCTCTGGAAACACCATATATTTT. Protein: CASRIQFSGNTIYF.

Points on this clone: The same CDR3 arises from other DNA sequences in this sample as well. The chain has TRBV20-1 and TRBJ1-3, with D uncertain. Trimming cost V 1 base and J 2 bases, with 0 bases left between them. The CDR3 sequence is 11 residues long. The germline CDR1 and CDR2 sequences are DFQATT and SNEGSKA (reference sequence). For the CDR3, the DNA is TGCAGTGCTAGAGCTGGAAACACCATATATTTT. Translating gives CSARAGNTIYF.

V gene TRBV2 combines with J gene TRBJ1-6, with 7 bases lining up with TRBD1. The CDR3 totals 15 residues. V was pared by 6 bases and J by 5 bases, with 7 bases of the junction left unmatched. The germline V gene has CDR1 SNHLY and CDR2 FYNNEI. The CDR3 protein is CASRVTGTDNSPLHF. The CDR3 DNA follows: TGTGCCAGCAGAGTTACCGGGACAGATAATTCACCCCTCCACTTT.

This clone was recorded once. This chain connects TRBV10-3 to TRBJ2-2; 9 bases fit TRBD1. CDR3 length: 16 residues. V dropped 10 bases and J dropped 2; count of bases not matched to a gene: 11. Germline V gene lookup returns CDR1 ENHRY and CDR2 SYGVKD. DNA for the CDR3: TGTGCCACCAGAGAAGCGACAGGGGGAAACACCGGGGAGCTGTTTTTT. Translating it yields CATREATGGNTGELFF.

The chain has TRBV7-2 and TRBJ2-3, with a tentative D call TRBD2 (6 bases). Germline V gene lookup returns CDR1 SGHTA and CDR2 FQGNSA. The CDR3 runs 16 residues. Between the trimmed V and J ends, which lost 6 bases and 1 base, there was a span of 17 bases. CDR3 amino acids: CASRPKAGLGTDTQYF. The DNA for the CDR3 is TGTGCCAGCAGACCCAAAGCGGGTCTGGGCACAGATACGCAGTATTTT. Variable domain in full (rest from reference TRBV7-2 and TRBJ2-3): GAGVSQSPSNKVTEKGKDVELRCDPISGHTALYWYRQSLGQGLEFLIYFQGNSAPDKSGLPSDRFSAERTGGSVSTLTIQRTQQEDSAVYLCASRPKAGLGTDTQYFGPGTRLTVL.

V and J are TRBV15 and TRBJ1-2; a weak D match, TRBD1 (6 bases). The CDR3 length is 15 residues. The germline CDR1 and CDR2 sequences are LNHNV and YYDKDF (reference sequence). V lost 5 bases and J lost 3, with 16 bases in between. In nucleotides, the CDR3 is TGTGCCACCAGCGTTCGGACAGCAGGCGACTATGGCTACACCTTC. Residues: CATSVRTAGDYGYTF.

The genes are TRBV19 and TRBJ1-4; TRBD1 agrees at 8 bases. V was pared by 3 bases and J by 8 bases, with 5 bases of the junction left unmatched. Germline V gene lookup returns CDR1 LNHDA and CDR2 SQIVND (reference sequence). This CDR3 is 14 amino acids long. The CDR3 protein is CASSMGQVGEKLFF. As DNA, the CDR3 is TGTGCCAGTAGTATGGGACAGGTGGGAGAAAAACTGTTTTTT.

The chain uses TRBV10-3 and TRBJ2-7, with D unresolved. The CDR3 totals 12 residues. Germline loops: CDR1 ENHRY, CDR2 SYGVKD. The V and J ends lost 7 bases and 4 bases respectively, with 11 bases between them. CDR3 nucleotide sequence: TGTGCCATCACCCCGACCGGTTACGAGCAGTACTTC. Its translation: CAITPTGYEQYF.

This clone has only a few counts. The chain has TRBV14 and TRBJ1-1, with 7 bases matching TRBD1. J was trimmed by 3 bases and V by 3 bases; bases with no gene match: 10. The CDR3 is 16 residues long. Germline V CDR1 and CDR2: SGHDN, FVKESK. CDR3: CASSQADWDSHTEAFF. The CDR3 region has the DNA TGTGCCAGCAGCCAGGCCGATTGGGACAGCCACACTGAAGCTTTCTTT.

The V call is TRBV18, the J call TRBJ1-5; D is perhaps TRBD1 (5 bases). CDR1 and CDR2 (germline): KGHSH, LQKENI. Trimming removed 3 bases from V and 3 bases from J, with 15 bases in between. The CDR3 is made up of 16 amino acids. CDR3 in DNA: TGTGCCAGCTCACCCGCCGGGCCAGGGAACAATCAGCCCCAGCATTTT. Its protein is CASSPAGPGNNQPQHF.

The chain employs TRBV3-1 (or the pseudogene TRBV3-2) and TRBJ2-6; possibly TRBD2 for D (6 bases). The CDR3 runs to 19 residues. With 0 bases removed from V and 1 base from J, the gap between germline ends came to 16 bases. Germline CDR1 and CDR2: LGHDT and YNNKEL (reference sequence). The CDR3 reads CASSQDFGLPTSGANVLTF. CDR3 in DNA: TGTGCCAGCAGCCAAGATTTCGGACTACCAACGTCTGGGGCCAACGTCCTGACTTTC.

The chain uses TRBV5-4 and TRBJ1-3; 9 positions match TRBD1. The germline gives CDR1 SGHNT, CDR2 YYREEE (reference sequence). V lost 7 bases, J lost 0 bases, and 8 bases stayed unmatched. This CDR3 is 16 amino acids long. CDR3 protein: CASATGGSFSGNTIYF. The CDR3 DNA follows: TGTGCCAGCGCGACAGGGGGTTCCTTCTCTGGAAACACCATATATTTT. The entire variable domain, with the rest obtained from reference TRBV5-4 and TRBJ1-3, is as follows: ETGVTQSPTHLIKTRGQQVTLRCSSQSGHNTVSWYQQALGQGPQFIFQYYREEENGRGNFPPRFSGLQFPNYSSELNVNALELDDSALYLCASATGGSFSGNTIYFGEGSWLTVV.

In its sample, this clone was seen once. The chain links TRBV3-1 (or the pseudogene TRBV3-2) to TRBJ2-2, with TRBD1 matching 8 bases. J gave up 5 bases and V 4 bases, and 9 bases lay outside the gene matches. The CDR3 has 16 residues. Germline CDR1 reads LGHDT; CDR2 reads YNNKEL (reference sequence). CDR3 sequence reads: CASSPVTGAGTGELFF. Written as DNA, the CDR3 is TGTGCCAGCAGCCCCGTGACAGGGGCGGGTACCGGGGAGCTGTTTTTT.

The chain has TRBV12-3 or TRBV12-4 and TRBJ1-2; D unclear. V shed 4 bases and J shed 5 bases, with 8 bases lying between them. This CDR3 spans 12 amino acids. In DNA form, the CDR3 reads TGTGCCAGCAGTTCAACAGCATATGGCTACACCTTC. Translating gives CASSSTAYGYTF.

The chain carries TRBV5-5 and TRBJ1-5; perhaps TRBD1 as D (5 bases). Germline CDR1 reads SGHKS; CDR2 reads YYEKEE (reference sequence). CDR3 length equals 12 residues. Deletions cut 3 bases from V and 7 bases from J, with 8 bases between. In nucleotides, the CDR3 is TGTGCCAGCAGCTGGGGGACCCAGCCCCAGCATTTT. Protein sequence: CASSWGTQPQHF.